A single sample is the source of the 19 T cell receptor beta chains below, sequenced in a study of Graves' ophthalmopathy and Graves' hyperthyroidism. RNA transcripts were the template, and TCR beta CDR3 regions were amplified from them. The first-round RT-PCR employed HTBI primers together with the Qiagen OneStep RT-PCR kit. A multiplex PCR was then performed as the second round. Using its own MiXCR run on the multiplex PCR reads, TCRdb lists one record per CDR3 protein. The profile covers roughly 400,000 distinct CDR3 sequences, with 18% appearing a single time and approximately 1.4% taken by the ten largest. Sequenced: peripheral blood. The receptors stem from a woman aged 18-30 years with Graves' ophthalmopathy.

This clonotype was picked up many times. V and J are TRBV6-4 and TRBJ2-2; 12 nucleotides agree with TRBD2. The CDR3 extends over 19 amino acids. Germline lookup yields CDR1 MRHNA and CDR2 SNTAGT. V trimming: 7 bases; J trimming: 1 base; junction bases outside the gene matches: 13. The DNA of the CDR3 is TGTGCCAGCATTCGGGGTCCTGGACTAGCGGGGCTGAACACCGGGGAGCTGTTTTTT. It yields the protein CASIRGPGLAGLNTGELFF.

The V gene is TRBV6-1, the J gene TRBJ1-1; D possibly corresponds to TRBD1 (5 bases). This CDR3 is built from 13 residues. The V gene's germline CDR1 is MNHNS and CDR2 SASEGT. Trimming stripped 7 bases from V and 0 bases from J, with 9 bases between. The CDR3 loop reads CASMRGMNTEAFF. The CDR3 DNA reads TGTGCCAGCATGCGGGGCATGAACACTGAAGCTTTCTTT.

In DNA form, the CDR3 reads TGTGCCAGCAGTCTCACCCAAAACACCATATATTTT. Protein: CASSLTQNTIYF. V usage is TRBV28 and J usage is TRBJ1-3; D ambiguous. This CDR3 is 12 amino acids long. Germline CDR1 reads MDHEN; CDR2 reads SYDVKM. Deletions cut 5 bases from V and 6 bases from J, with 8 bases between.

V is TRBV20-1 and J is TRBJ2-5; D uncertain. Germline CDR1 reads DFQATT; CDR2 reads SNEGSKA (reference sequence). V was clipped by 0 bases and J by 0 bases, with 11 bases between them. CDR3 length: 15 residues. CDR3 amino acids: CSARDGRAHQETQYF. The CDR3 DNA is TGCAGTGCTAGAGATGGTCGGGCCCACCAAGAGACCCAGTACTTC.

This clonotype was detected many times. The chain couples TRBV5-8 to TRBJ2-7; a weak D match, TRBD2 (5 bases). The CDR3 loop spans 15 amino acids. Looked up from germline, CDR1 is SGHTS and CDR2 is YDEGEE. Trimming took 7 bases from V and 7 from J, leaving 24 bases between them. In DNA, the CDR3 is TGTGCCAGCGTCCTTGGGGTTATCCTCGGAGGAGAGCAGTACTTC. This codes for CASVLGVILGGEQYF.

The chain recombines TRBV2 with TRBJ2-7; 7 positions match TRBD1. The CDR3 is 13 residues long. Looked up from germline, CDR1 is SNHLY and CDR2 is FYNNEI. With 8 bases clipped from V and 4 bases from J, the junction kept 8 bases outside the gene matches. CDR3 bases: TGTGCCAGCGGATGGGGGACAGTATACGAGCAGTACTTC. This sequence encodes CASGWGTVYEQYF. The full variable domain, with the rest looked up from reference TRBV2 and TRBJ2-7, is EPEVTQTPSHQVTQMGQEVILRCVPISNHLYFYWYRQILGQKVEFLVSFYNNEISEKSEIFDDQFSVERPDGSNFTLKIRSTKLEDSAMYFCASGWGTVYEQYFGPGTRLTVT.

With regard to this clonotype: One end of the junction is discordant with germline, which a read error may explain. This rearrangement joins TRBV12-3 or TRBV12-4 to TRBJ2-7, with TRBD1 matching 7 bases. The CDR3 runs to 12 residues. As DNA, the CDR3 is TGTGCCAGCAGTTTCTCGGCACAGGGGTGGGACTTC. The encoded protein is CASSFSAQGWDF.

This clonotype came up many times. The CDR3 reads CASGSLAEKRGTGELFF. CDR3 coding DNA: TGTGCTAGTGGTTCCCTCGCCGAGAAGCGGGGCACCGGGGAGCTGTTTTTT. J is TRBJ2-2 and V is TRBV12-5; TRBD2 matches 7 bases. CDR1 LGHNT and CDR2 FRNRAP come from the germline V gene. The V and J ends lost 4 bases and 4 bases, in that order; junction bases with no gene match: 12. This CDR3 comprises 17 residues.

In its sample, this clonotype was seen many times. The chain combines TRBV27 with TRBJ2-2; TRBD1 agrees at 8 bases. The germline gives CDR1 MNHEY, CDR2 SMNVEV (reference sequence). This CDR3 contains 15 residues. The V gene end was trimmed by 7 bases and the J gene end by 1 base; junction bases not matched to a gene: 5. The CDR3 DNA is TGTGCCAGCAAAGCCGGGACAGGGAACACCGGGGAGCTGTTTTTT. Translation: CASKAGTGNTGELFF.

This clonotype was found many times. The gene calls are TRBV7-2 and TRBJ1-2; D is unresolved. Trimming shortened V by 5 bases and J by 3 bases, and 10 bases separated the two germline ends. Germline lookup yields CDR1 SGHTA and CDR2 FQGNSA. The CDR3 runs to 13 residues. The CDR3 loop reads CASSPRRYYGYTF. Written as DNA, the CDR3 is TGTGCCAGCAGCCCCCGACGGTACTATGGCTACACCTTC.

This clonotype came up many times. The gene calls are TRBV20-1 and TRBJ1-1; tentative D call: TRBD1 (5 bases). In germline, CDR1 is DFQATT, CDR2 SNEGSKA (reference sequence). Trimming shortened V by 6 bases and J by 2 bases, and 16 bases separated the two germline ends. This CDR3 has 14 amino acids. Here the CDR3 reads CSATPDSGNTEAFF. The DNA of the CDR3 is TGCAGTGCCACACCCGACAGCGGTAACACTGAAGCTTTCTTT.

This clonotype showed up many times. This chain uses TRBV6-4 with TRBJ2-2; 8 bases map to TRBD2. The length of the CDR3 is 16 residues. The V and J ends lost 6 bases and 6 bases, in that order; junction bases with no gene match: 12. From germline, CDR1 is MRHNA and CDR2 SNTAGT. CDR3 amino acids: CASSYPGLGFPGELFF. In DNA, the CDR3 is TGTGCCAGCAGCTACCCGGGACTAGGTTTCCCCGGGGAGCTGTTTTTT.

The chain links TRBV6-5 to TRBJ1-1; D not resolved. The germline gives CDR1 MNHEY, CDR2 SVGAGI. The CDR3 length is 15 residues. Trimming shortened V by 0 bases and J by 0 bases, and 8 bases separated the two germline ends. CDR3 protein: CASSYSRQMNTEAFF. Written as DNA, the CDR3 is TGTGCCAGCAGTTACTCGAGACAAATGAACACTGAAGCTTTCTTT.

The table lists this clonotype with many counts. A read error may produce the germline difference seen at one junction end. CDR3 nucleotides: TGCAGTGCCAGAGACAGGTCGAATTCACCCCTCCACTTT. This codes for CSARDRSNSPLHF. This chain joins TRBV20-1 and TRBJ1-6, with D possibly matching TRBD1 (6 bases). Germline lookup yields CDR1 DFQATT and CDR2 SNEGSKA (reference sequence). CDR3 length: 13 amino acids.

The chain is built from TRBV12-3 or TRBV12-4 and TRBJ2-5; 12 nucleotides agree with TRBD2. The CDR3 spans 15 residues. Trimming cost V 4 bases and J 6 bases; bases outside gene matches: 6. The CDR3 region is CASSSSGGASKTQYF. Written as DNA, the CDR3 is TGTGCCAGCAGTTCTAGCGGGGGGGCCTCGAAGACCCAGTACTTC.

This clonotype came up many times. V and J are TRBV28 and TRBJ1-5; 10 nucleotides line up with TRBD1. With 6 bases clipped from V and 5 bases from J, the junction kept 4 bases outside the gene matches. The germline gives CDR1 MDHEN, CDR2 SYDVKM. This CDR3 is built from 14 residues. The CDR3 loop reads CASSDGTGDQPQHF. CDR3 sequence (DNA): TGTGCCAGCAGCGACGGGACAGGGGATCAGCCCCAGCATTTT.

This clonotype occurred many times. The CDR3 loop is CASSYIDSYEQYF. Written as DNA, the CDR3 is TGTGCCAGCAGTTACATTGACAGCTACGAGCAGTACTTC. The chain has TRBV28 and TRBJ2-7, with D perhaps matching TRBD1 (5 bases). This CDR3 is built from 13 residues. V lost 4 bases and J 3 bases, leaving 10 bases between the germline ends. Germline lookup yields CDR1 MDHEN and CDR2 SYDVKM.

The chain is built from TRBV6-5 and TRBJ1-5; D may be TRBD1 (5 bases). V lost 4 bases, J lost 3 bases, and 13 bases lay in between. Germline V lookup: CDR1 MNHEY, CDR2 SVGAGI. This CDR3 spans 15 amino acids. The CDR3 reads CASSSSGHNNQPQHF. DNA for the CDR3: TGTGCCAGCAGTTCTTCAGGACACAACAATCAGCCCCAGCATTTT.

This clonotype was counted at least ten times. CDR3 loop: CASSSYRGQETQYF. The CDR3 DNA is TGTGCCAGCTCCAGCTACAGGGGTCAAGAGACCCAGTACTTC. The chain couples TRBV18 to TRBJ2-5; 7 nucleotides agree with TRBD1. Germline trimming cut 6 bases from V and 2 bases from J; bases unmatched to any gene: 6. The germline V gene has CDR1 KGHSH and CDR2 LQKENI. The CDR3 covers 14 residues. The complete variable domain, with remaining parts taken from reference TRBV18 and TRBJ2-5, reads NAGVMQNPRHLVRRRGQEARLRCSPMKGHSHVYWYRQLPEEGLKFMVYLQKENIIDESGMPKERFSAEFPKEGPSILRIQQVVRGDSAAYFCASSSYRGQETQYFGPGTRLLVL.